The present entry profiles one T cell receptor beta chain with its context. The antigen remains unidentified. TCRdb called the 5' RACE reads again in MiXCR, with one record for every CDR3 protein. The repertoire holds fewer than 650,000 distinct CDR3 sequences, with roughly 13% as singletons. This record comes from a study of CD8 T cells in ankylosing spondylitis. General study findings and limits: Blood from ankylosing spondylitis patients appeared to carry a characteristic roughly eight-variant TCR beta motif. As for the disease-linked clones, they showed a CD8+ phenotype and occurred at relatively low frequencies in peripheral blood. Disease-linked clones reportedly concentrated significantly in matched ankylosing spondylitis synovial fluid.

This CDR3 contains 14 residues. V was pared by 3 bases and J by 1 base, with 12 bases between. Germline-derived CDR1 and CDR2 are GTSNPN and SVGIG (reference sequence). This clonotype was sampled from a male donor with ankylosing spondylitis. Sequencing was carried out using blood, either unsorted or a sorted T cell fraction (not recorded which). The rearrangement joins TRBV30 to TRBJ1-2; D not resolved. The CDR3 nucleotides read TGTGCCTGGAGCCGGGATTCGGTTAACTATGGCTACACCTTC. It encodes CAWSRDSVNYGYTF.